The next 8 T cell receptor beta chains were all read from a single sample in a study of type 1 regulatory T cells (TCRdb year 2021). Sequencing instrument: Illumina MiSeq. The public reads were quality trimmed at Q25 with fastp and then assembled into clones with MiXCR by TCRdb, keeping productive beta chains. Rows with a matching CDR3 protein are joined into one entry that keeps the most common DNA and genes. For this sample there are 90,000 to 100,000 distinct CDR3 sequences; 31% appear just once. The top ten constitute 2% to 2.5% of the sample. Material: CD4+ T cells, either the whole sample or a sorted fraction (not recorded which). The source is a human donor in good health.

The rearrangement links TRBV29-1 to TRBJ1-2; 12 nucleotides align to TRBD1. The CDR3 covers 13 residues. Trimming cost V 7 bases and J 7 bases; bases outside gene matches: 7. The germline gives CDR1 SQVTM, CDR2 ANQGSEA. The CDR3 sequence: CSGAGTGGTGYTF. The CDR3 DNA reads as TGCAGCGGTGCCGGGACAGGGGGCACTGGCTACACCTTC.

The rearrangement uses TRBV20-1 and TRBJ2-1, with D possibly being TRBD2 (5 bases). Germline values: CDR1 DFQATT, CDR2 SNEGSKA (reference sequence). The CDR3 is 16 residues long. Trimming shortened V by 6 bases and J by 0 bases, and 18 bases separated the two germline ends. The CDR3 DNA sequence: TGCAGTGCGAAGAAGAGCGGCACCTTCTCCTACAATGAGCAGTTCTTC. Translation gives CSAKKSGTFSYNEQFF.

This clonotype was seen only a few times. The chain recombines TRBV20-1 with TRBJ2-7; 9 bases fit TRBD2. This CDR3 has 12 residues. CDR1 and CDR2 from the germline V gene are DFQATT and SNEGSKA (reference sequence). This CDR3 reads CSAVAGASEQYF. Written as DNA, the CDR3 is TGCAGCGCGGTAGCGGGAGCCTCCGAGCAGTACTTC.

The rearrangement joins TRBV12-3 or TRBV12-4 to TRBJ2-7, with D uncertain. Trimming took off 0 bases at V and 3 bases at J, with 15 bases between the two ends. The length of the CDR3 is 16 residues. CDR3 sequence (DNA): TGTGCCAGCAGTTTAGCGGGCGGTTATGTTCACTACGAGCAGTACTTC. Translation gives CASSLAGGYVHYEQYF.

The CDR3 loop reads CSARDRRRSGQGPYNEQFF. Written as DNA, the CDR3 is TGCAGTGCTAGAGATCGGCGTAGGTCAGGGCAGGGCCCCTACAATGAGCAGTTCTTC. The chain couples TRBV20-1 to TRBJ2-1, with TRBD1 as a possible D gene (5 bases). CDR1 and CDR2 from the germline V gene are DFQATT and SNEGSKA (reference sequence). V was shortened by 0 bases and J by 2 bases, with 23 bases between the two germline ends. This CDR3 is 19 amino acids long.

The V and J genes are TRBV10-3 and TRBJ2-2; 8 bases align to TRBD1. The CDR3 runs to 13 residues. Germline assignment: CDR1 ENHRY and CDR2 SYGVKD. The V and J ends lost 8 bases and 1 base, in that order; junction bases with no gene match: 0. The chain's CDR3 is CAIGQGNTGELFF. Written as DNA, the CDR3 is TGTGCCATCGGACAGGGGAACACCGGGGAGCTGTTTTTT.

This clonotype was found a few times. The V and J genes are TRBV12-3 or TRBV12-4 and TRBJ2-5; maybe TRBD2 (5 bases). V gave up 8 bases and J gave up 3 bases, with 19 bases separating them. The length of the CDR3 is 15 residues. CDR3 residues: CASGLFAGTKETQYF. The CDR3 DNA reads TGTGCCAGCGGCCTTTTTGCGGGCACTAAAGAGACCCAGTACTTC.

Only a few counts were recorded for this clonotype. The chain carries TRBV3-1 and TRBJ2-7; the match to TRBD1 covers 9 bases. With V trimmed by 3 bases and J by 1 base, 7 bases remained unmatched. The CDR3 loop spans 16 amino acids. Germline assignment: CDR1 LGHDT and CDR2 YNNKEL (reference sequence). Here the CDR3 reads CASSHARGTGSYEQYF. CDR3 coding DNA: TGTGCCAGCAGCCATGCCCGGGGGACAGGGTCCTACGAGCAGTACTTC.